This T cell receptor beta chain stems from a study of early T cells in non-severe SARS-CoV-2 infection. Study overall: Investigators sequenced bulk RNA drawn from unsorted whole blood, and chains remained unpaired. Study-level findings and limits: In VDJdb matching, anti-spike CD8 responses were favored while private and CD4 specificities went missing.

Individual cDNA molecules received unique molecular identifiers during library preparation. MiXCR was run by TCRdb on the 5' RACE reads, yielding one entry per CDR3 protein. In the table there are 68,000 or so distinct CDR3 sequences, around 9.9% of which are singletons. The CDR3 contains 11 residues. Trimming removed 4 bases from V and 8 bases from J, with 8 bases in between. This clonotype was recorded at least ten times. Its antigen is as yet unknown. The sequenced sample consisted of whole blood. This rearrangement joins TRBV12-3 or TRBV12-4 to TRBJ1-1; unclear D gene. The receptor was isolated from an adult who was a healthcare worker with PCR-confirmed SARS-CoV-2 infection or an uninfected control (not recorded which). Here the CDR3 reads CASSSIFEAFF. The CDR3 nucleotides read TGTGCCAGCAGTTCAATATTCGAAGCTTTCTTT.